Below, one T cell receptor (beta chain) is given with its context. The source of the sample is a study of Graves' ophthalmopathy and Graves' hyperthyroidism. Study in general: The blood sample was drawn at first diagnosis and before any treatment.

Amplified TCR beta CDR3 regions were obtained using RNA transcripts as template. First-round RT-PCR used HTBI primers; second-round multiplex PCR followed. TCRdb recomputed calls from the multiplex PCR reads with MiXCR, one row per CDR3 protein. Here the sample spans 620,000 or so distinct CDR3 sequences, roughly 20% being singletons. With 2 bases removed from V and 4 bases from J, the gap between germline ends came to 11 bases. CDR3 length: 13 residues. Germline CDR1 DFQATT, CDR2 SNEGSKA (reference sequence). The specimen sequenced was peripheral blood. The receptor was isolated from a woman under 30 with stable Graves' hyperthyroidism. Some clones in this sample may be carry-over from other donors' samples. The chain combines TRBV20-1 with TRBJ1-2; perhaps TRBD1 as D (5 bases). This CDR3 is CSARPGPGYGYTF. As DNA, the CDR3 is TGCAGTGCTAGACCAGGGCCTGGCTATGGCTACACCTTC.